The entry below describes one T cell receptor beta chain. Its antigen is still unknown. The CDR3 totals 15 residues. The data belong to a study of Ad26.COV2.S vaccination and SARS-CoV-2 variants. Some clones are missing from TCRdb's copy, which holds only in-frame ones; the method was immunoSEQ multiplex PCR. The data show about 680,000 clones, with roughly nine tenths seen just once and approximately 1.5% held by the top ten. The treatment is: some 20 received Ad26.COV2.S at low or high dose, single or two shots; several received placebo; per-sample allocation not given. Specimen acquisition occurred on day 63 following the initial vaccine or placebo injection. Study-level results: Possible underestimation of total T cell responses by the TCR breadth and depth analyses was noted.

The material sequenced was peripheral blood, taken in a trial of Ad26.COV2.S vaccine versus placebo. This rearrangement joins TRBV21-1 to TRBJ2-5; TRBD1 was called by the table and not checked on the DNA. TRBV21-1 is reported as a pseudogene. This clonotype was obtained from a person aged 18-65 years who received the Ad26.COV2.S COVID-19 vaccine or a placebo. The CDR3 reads CASSKGAGGQETQYF. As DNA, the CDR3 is TGTGCCAGCAGCAAAGGGGCAGGGGGCCAGGAGACCCAGTACTTC.